This TCR beta chain derives from a study of T cells after yellow fever vaccination. TCRdb reprocessed the 5' RACE reads with MiXCR, giving one entry per CDR3 protein. Among about 94,000 distinct CDR3 sequences listed, 8.9% were seen once. V lost 3 bases, J lost 5 bases, and 9 bases stayed unmatched. CDR1 is MNHEY and CDR2 is SMNVEV in the germline V gene (reference sequence). The CDR3 contains 15 residues. The rearrangement uses TRBV27 and TRBJ2-7, with 8 bases lining up with TRBD1. This clonotype was obtained from a man younger than 30 who received the YFV17D yellow fever vaccine. Specimen: CD8+ T cells not binding an NS4B(214-222) dextramer, sorted from PBMCs, collected more than 14 days after the first yellow fever vaccination. CDR3 nucleotide sequence: TGTGCCAGCAGTTTCCCCGGGACAGGCCCCAACGAGCAGTACTTC. Protein product: CASSFPGTGPNEQYF.